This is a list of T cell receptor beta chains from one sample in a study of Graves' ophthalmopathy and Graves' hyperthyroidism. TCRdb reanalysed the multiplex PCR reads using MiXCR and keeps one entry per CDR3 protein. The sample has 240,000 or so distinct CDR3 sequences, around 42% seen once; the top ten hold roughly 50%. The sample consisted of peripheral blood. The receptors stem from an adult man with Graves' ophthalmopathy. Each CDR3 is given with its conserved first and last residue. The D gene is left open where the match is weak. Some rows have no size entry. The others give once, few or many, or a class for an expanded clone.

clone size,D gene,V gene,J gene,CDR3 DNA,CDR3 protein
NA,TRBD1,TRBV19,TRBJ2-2,TGTGCCAGTAGCCACAGGGGGTCGGACGGCGGGGAGCTGTTTTTT,CASSHRGSDGGELFF
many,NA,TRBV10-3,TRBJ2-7,TGTGCCATCAGGGCGGCAGGTCCTGCTTCCGAGCAGTACTTC,CAIRAAGPASEQYF
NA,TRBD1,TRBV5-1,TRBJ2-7,TGCGCCAGCAGCGCGGCCGGAACAGGGGCAGTGGACGAGCAGTACTTC,CASSAAGTGAVDEQYF
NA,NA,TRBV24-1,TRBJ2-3,TGTGCCACCAGTGATTTCGCCTACCTCACAGATACGCAGTATTTT,CATSDFAYLTDTQYF
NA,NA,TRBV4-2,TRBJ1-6,TGTGCCAGCAGCCAAGATAGGCGAAGGGAGAATTCACCCCTCCACTTT,CASSQDRRRENSPLHF
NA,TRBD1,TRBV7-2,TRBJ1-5,TGTGCCAGCAGCTTCGACAGGGTATCCAATCAGCCCCAGCATTTT,CASSFDRVSNQPQHF
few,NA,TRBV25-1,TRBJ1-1,TGTGCCTCCCAGGACAGCCTGAACACTGAAGCTTTCTTT,CASQDSLNTEAFF
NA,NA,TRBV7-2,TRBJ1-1,TGTGCCAGCAGGATTCTAAGGGGGACCACTGAAGCTTTCTTT,CASRILRGTTEAFF
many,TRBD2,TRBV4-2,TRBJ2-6,TGTGCCAGCAGCCAGGGGACTAGCGGAGGGACTGGGGCCAACGTCCTGACTTTC,CASSQGTSGGTGANVLTF
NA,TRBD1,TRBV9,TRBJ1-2,TGTGCCAGCAGCGCACAGGGGACCTACACCTTC,CASSAQGTYTF
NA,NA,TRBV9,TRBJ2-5,TGTGCCAGCAGCACGGACGAGACCCAGTACTTC,CASSTDETQYF
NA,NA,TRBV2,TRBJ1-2,TGTGCCAGCAGTCCCCCATACTACGATGGCTACACCTTC,CASSPPYYDGYTF
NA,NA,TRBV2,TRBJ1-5,TGTGCCAGCAGTGATAACAATCAGCCCCAGCATTTT,CASSDNNQPQHF
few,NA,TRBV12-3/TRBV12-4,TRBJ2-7,TGTGCCAGCAGTGCAGGGGCTCGGGAGCAGTACTTC,CASSAGAREQYF
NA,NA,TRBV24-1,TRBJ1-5,TGTGCCAGCAGCCCGATCCCGGCGAGCAATCAGCCCCAGCATTTT,CASSPIPASNQPQHF
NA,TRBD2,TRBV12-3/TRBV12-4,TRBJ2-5,TGTGCCAGCAGTTTAGCGCCAGGGGGTCGGGGACTAGCGTCATTC,CASSLAPGGRGLASF
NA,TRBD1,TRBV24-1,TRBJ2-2,TGTGCCACCAGTGATCCCGGGACAGGGGTCACCGGGGAGCTGTTTTTT,CATSDPGTGVTGELFF
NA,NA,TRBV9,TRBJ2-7,TGCGCCAGCAGCTTGGCTTTTCAGGGGCGAGAGCAGTACTTC,CASSLAFQGREQYF
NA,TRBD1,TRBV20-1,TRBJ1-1,TGCAGTGCTAGGACAGGGGACACTGAAGCTTTCTTT,CSARTGDTEAFF
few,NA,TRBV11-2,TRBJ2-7,TGTGCCAGCAGCTCGCCCCGTGGGGTAGGCGAGCAGTACTTC,CASSSPRGVGEQYF
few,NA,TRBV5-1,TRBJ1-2,TGCGCCAGCAGCTTCAGGGCGACGACGGAGGGCTACACCTTC,CASSFRATTEGYTF
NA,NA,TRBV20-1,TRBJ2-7,TGCAGTGCTACTGGCAGGGGTACCTACGAGCAGTACTTC,CSATGRGTYEQYF
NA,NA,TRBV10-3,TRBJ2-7,TGTGCCAGCAGTGCCCTGGCCTACGAGCAGTACTTC,CASSALAYEQYF
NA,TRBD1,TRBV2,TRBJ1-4,TGTGCCAGCAGACAGACAGGGCGAAAACTGTTTTTT,CASRQTGRKLFF
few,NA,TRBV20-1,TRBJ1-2,TGCAGTGCTAGAGGGGCCGCGACAGTAGATGGCTACACCTTC,CSARGAATVDGYTF
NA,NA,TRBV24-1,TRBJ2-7,TGTGCCACCAGTGATTTAACCGAACGCCGGCAGTACTTC,CATSDLTERRQYF
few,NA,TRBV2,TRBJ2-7,TGTGCCAGCAGTTCCCAACAGTACTTC,CASSSQQYF
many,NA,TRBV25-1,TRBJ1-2,TGTGCCAGCAGTTACAGCTTATATGGCTACACCTTC,CASSYSLYGYTF
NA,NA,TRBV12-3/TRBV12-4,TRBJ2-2,TGTGCCAGCAGTTTTTTGTGGACCGGGGAGCTGTTTTTT,CASSFLWTGELFF
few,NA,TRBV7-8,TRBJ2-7,TGTGCCAGCAGCTTAGCGCTGGGAGAAGACGAGCAGTACTTC,CASSLALGEDEQYF
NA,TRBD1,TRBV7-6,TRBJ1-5,TGCGCCAGCAGCCTTTTAGGACAGGGAGACAATCAGCCCCAGCATTTT,CASSLLGQGDNQPQHF
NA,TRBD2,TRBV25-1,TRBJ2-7,TGTGCCAGCAGCCCAAGCGGCGGGGGGGCCGTCGAGCAGTACTTC,CASSPSGGGAVEQYF
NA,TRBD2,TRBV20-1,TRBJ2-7,TGCAGTGCTTATTCTAGCGGGGGGGTCCACTCCTACGAGCAGTACTTC,CSAYSSGGVHSYEQYF
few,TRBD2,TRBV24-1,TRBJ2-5,TGTGCCACCAGTGATACTAGCGGGAGGGCCGGGCAAGAGACCCAGTACTTC,CATSDTSGRAGQETQYF
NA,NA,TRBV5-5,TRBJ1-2,TGTGCCAGCAGCTTGCTCGGGACCCAGAGCTATGGCTACACCTTC,CASSLLGTQSYGYTF
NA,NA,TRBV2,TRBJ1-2,TGTGCCAGCAGTGACCAGCGGATTTACGGGAACTATGGCTACACCTTC,CASSDQRIYGNYGYTF
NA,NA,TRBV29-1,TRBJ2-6,TGCAGCGTCTATATGAGGGGACTCGGGGCCAACGTCCTGACTTTC,CSVYMRGLGANVLTF
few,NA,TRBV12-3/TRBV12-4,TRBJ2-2,TGTGCCAGCAGTGAAACGCGACAGGGAGGGACCGGGGAGCTGTTTTTT,CASSETRQGGTGELFF
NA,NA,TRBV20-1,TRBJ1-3,TGCAGTGCTTACGGCGGTGGGGGAGGAAACACCATATATTTT,CSAYGGGGGNTIYF
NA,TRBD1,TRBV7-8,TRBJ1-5,TGTGCCAGCAGCTTAGTACCCAGGGGGCAAAATAGCAATCAGCCCCAGCATTTT,CASSLVPRGQNSNQPQHF
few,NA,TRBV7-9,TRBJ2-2,TGTGCCAGCAGATTCTATGGAGGGGGAAAGGCGGGCACCGGGGAGCTGTTTTTT,CASRFYGGGKAGTGELFF